This T cell receptor (beta chain) was identified in a study of T cells in Graves' hyperthyroidism and ophthalmopathy. Concerning this clonotype itself: Its antigen is currently unknown.

General study points: The model's output predicted ophthalmopathy at a median of roughly seven months prior to onset.

Patients aged 18 to 65 had newly diagnosed hyperthyroidism lasting under 2 months. Uncontrolled infections, other autoimmune diseases, pregnancy or lactation led to exclusion of patients. Diagnosing involved the use of clinical symptoms, serum thyroxine and TRAb, thyroid ultrasound and orbital computed tomography. RNA transcripts yielded amplified TCR beta CDR3 regions. First-round RT-PCR of the TCR CDR3 relied on the HTBI primer set. One entry per CDR3 protein, called by TCRdb with MiXCR from the multiplex PCR reads. The sample records hundreds of thousands of distinct CDR3 sequences, approximately 14% being singletons. The V and J ends lost 3 bases and 0 bases, in that order; junction bases with no gene match: 2. This CDR3 region has 15 residues. Germline CDR1 reads SGHTA; CDR2 reads FQGNSA.

The sample was blood. The rearrangement joins TRBV7-2 to TRBJ1-1; 9 bases align to TRBD1. The clonotype was recovered from a woman between 18 and 30 years old with Graves' hyperthyroidism. The CDR3: CASSFTGGLNTEAFF. CDR3 bases: TGTGCCAGCAGCTTTACAGGGGGCCTGAACACTGAAGCTTTCTTT.